This T cell receptor (beta chain) was observed in a study of Ad26.COV2.S vaccination and SARS-CoV-2 variants. Study outcomes and limitations: Reportedly, spike-specific CD8+ and CD4+ T cell responses achieved substantial breadth once vaccination had taken place. Greater spike-specific TCR breadth was seen in vaccine recipients than in placebo recipients.

Treatment: roughly 18 received Ad26.COV2.S at low or high dose, single or two shots; roughly 5 received placebo; per-sample allocation not given. Sampling was performed 63 days after the first vaccine or placebo injection. A word on this clone: Its antigen is currently unknown.

Sequencing used immunoSEQ multiplex PCR; TCRdb keeps in-frame clones, though not all of them. Of about 400,000 clones listed, approximately 91% are singletons. The germline gives CDR1 SNHLY, CDR2 FYNNEI. Trimming stripped 11 bases from V and 2 bases from J, with 6 bases between. The CDR3 has 10 residues. The gene calls are TRBV2 and TRBJ2-5; the D is unclear. The sequencing here drew on peripheral blood, taken in a trial of Ad26.COV2.S vaccine versus placebo. The sequence derives from a person aged 18-60 years who received the Ad26.COV2.S COVID-19 vaccine or a placebo. CDR3 residues: CAVHQETQYF. CDR3 nucleotides: TGTGCCGTTCATCAAGAGACCCAGTACTTC. The full variable domain, its missing parts supplied by reference TRBV2 and TRBJ2-5, is EPEVTQTPSHQVTQMGQEVILRCVPISNHLYFYWYRQILGQKVEFLVSFYNNEISEKSEIFDDQFSVERPDGSNFTLKIRSTKLEDSAMYFCAVHQETQYFGPGTRLLVL.